The 19 T cell receptor beta chains below come from one sample, sequenced in a study of blood T cell repertoires in COVID-19 (TCRdb year 2020). The method behind the library was the immunoSEQ multiplex PCR assay. The clones in this table, taken by TCRdb from immuneACCESS, are in-frame only. Not every clone is retained; where verified, under half of the shortfall comes from an unresolved V gene, and the cause of the rest is unknown. For this sample there are 180,000 or so clones; around 85% appear just once. Over 2.5% of the sample is held by the ten biggest clonotypes. The sample taken for sequencing was peripheral blood. The receptors shown here come from a man aged 60 to 75 with acute or convalescent COVID-19.

V and J are TRBV5-1 and TRBJ2-7, with D perhaps TRBD2 (7 bases). CDR3 length equals 15 residues. The germline V gene encodes CDR1 SGHRS and CDR2 YFSETQ. Trimming shortened V by 4 bases and J by 5 bases, and 19 bases separated the two germline ends. The CDR3 sequence is CASSPGEGGKDEQYF. The CDR3 DNA reads as TGCGCCAGCAGCCCAGGGGAGGGGGGAAAGGACGAGCAGTACTTC.

The V call is TRBV2, the J call TRBJ2-7; 11 positions match TRBD2. Germline values: CDR1 SNHLY, CDR2 FYNNEI. The CDR3 has 13 amino acids. V was clipped by 7 bases and J by 4 bases; unmatched bases: 3. The CDR3, as DNA: TGTGCCAGCATGGGACTAGCGGTTTACGAGCAGTACTTC. It codes for CASMGLAVYEQYF.

In its sample, this clone was seen once. The chain is built from TRBV2 and TRBJ2-3; possibly TRBD2 for D (5 bases). In germline, CDR1 is SNHLY, CDR2 FYNNEI. With 5 bases removed from V and 3 bases from J, the gap between germline ends came to 12 bases. The CDR3 runs to 14 residues. CDR3 nucleotides: TGTGCCAGCAGTAAACTAGTTCCGACAGATACGCAGTATTTT. This translates into CASSKLVPTDTQYF.

The chain joins TRBV12-3 or TRBV12-4 to TRBJ2-2; D is perhaps TRBD2 (6 bases). CDR3 length equals 13 residues. The V gene lost 8 bases and the J gene lost 3 bases, with 10 bases spanning the gap. The CDR3 DNA reads TGTGCCAGCGGGACTGGGGACACCGGGGAGCTGTTTTTT. This encodes CASGTGDTGELFF.

The rearrangement joins TRBV6-2 or TRBV6-3 to TRBJ2-3, with 11 nucleotides matching TRBD1. Per germline, CDR1 MNHEY and CDR2 SVGEGT. This CDR3 spans 15 amino acids. The V segment lost 3 bases and the J segment 3 bases; nucleotides outside the gene matches: 2. CDR3 amino acids: CASSYRDRGTDTQYF. The CDR3 DNA sequence: TGTGCCAGCAGTTATCGGGACAGGGGGACAGATACGCAGTATTTT.

This chain connects TRBV6-6 to TRBJ2-3; TRBD2 might be the D (6 bases). The CDR3 is 16 residues long. Trimming removed 7 bases at V and 4 bases at J, with 21 bases between. Per germline, CDR1 MNHNY and CDR2 SVGAGI (reference sequence). CDR3 sequence (DNA): TGTGCCAGCAATACTGGGACTCCCTCCCGGCCAGATACGCAGTATTTT. It is translated as CASNTGTPSRPDTQYF.

This clone was observed a few times. Other DNA variants within this sample encode the same CDR3. This sequence joins TRBV28 and TRBJ2-7; TRBD1 matches at 7 bases. Germline-derived CDR1 and CDR2 are MDHEN and SYDVKM. CDR3 length: 13 amino acids. The ends lost 5 bases at V and 0 bases at J; junction bases unmatched: 1. CDR3 sequence (DNA): TGTGCCAGCAGTCCAGGGGGCTCCTACGAGCAGTACTTC. It specifies CASSPGGSYEQYF.

The chain employs TRBV9 and TRBJ2-7; the D gene is possibly TRBD1 (5 bases). This CDR3 is 15 amino acids long. Germline CDR1 SGDLS, CDR2 YYNGEE. V was trimmed by 0 bases and J by 0 bases, leaving 10 bases between them. Written as DNA, the CDR3 is TGTGCCAGCAGCGTAGGCCCGGACACCTCCTACGAGCAGTACTTC. The encoded protein is CASSVGPDTSYEQYF.

The chain links TRBV6-5 to TRBJ1-5, with 8 bases lining up with TRBD1. This CDR3 comprises 14 residues. CDR1 is MNHEY, CDR2 SVGAGI, per germline. The V gene end was trimmed by 6 bases and the J gene end by 5 bases; junction bases not matched to a gene: 6. In nucleotides, the CDR3 is TGTGCCAGCAGGAGGGGACAGGCCGATCAGCCCCAGCATTTT. Protein product: CASRRGQADQPQHF.

The V call is TRBV11-3, the J call TRBJ2-7; the D gene is possibly TRBD2 (5 bases). The CDR3 consists of 14 residues. V gave up 5 bases and J gave up 1 base, with 12 bases separating them. CDR1 is SGHNT and CDR2 is YENEEA in the germline V gene. CDR3 protein: CASSRGQSSYEQYF. The CDR3 DNA sequence: TGTGCCAGCAGCCGAGGGCAGTCTTCCTACGAGCAGTACTTC.

This clone was recorded many times. This chain connects TRBV9 to TRBJ2-2; D is perhaps TRBD1 (5 bases). CDR3 length: 17 residues. The germline V gene has CDR1 SGDLS and CDR2 YYNGEE. V was shortened by 4 bases and J by 5 bases, with 21 bases between the two germline ends. The CDR3 spells CASSPQGPIGRTGELFF. The CDR3 DNA sequence: TGTGCCAGCAGCCCCCAGGGTCCTATCGGTCGGACCGGGGAGCTGTTTTTT.

The V gene is TRBV28, the J gene TRBJ1-5, with 8 bases fitting TRBD1. This CDR3 is 15 amino acids long. Germline V gene data show CDR1 as MDHEN and CDR2 as SYDVKM. V trimming: 9 bases; J trimming: 2 bases; junction bases outside the gene matches: 9. For the CDR3, the DNA is TGTGCCAGTCTCCCAGGGGGCGGTGGCAATCAGCCCCAGCATTTT. Its translation: CASLPGGGGNQPQHF.

V usage is TRBV9 and J usage is TRBJ2-3; 7 bases are shared with TRBD2. The CDR3 has 16 residues. Trimming cost V 4 bases and J 3 bases; bases outside gene matches: 11. CDR1 is SGDLS, CDR2 YYNGEE, per germline. CDR3 sequence: CASSPMEGGPTDTQYF. The CDR3 nucleotides are TGTGCCAGCAGCCCCATGGAGGGAGGGCCGACAGATACGCAGTATTTT. Variable domain in full (rest from reference TRBV9 and TRBJ2-3): DSGVTQTPKHLITATGQRVTLRCSPRSGDLSVYWYQQSLDQGLQFLIQYYNGEERAKGNILERFSAQQFPDLHSELNLSSLELGDSALYFCASSPMEGGPTDTQYFGPGTRLTVL.

This sequence joins TRBV24-1 and TRBJ2-3, with D tentatively TRBD2 (5 bases). The germline gives CDR1 KGHDR, CDR2 SFDVKD. Trimming removed 3 bases at V and 5 bases at J, with 11 bases between. The CDR3 is 14 amino acids. The CDR3 region has the DNA TGTGCCACCAGTGATACGGGATTGGGAGATACGCAGTATTTT. It yields the protein CATSDTGLGDTQYF.

V gene TRBV28 combines with J gene TRBJ1-5; 7 bases are shared with TRBD1. V lost 6 bases, J lost 0 bases, and 14 bases stayed unmatched. The CDR3 loop spans 18 amino acids. The germline gives CDR1 MDHEN, CDR2 SYDVKM. As DNA, the CDR3 is TGTGCCAGCAGCTTCCTAAGGACAGGCACCTATAGCAATCAGCCCCAGCATTTT. Encoded protein: CASSFLRTGTYSNQPQHF. Filled out from reference TRBV28 and TRBJ1-5, the complete variable domain reads DVKVTQSSRYLVKRTGEKVFLECVQDMDHENMFWYRQDPGLGLRLIYFSYDVKMKEKGDIPEGYSVSREKKERFSLILESASTNQTSMYLCASSFLRTGTYSNQPQHFGDGTRLSIL.

The chain links TRBV11-2 to TRBJ2-1; the match to TRBD1 covers 7 bases. CDR1 and CDR2 from the germline V gene are SGHAT and FQNNGV. V lost 0 bases, J lost 4 bases, and 9 bases stayed unmatched. The CDR3 has 17 residues. In nucleotides, the CDR3 is TGTGCCAGCAGCTTAGAGGGGGTTGGGACAGAATACAATGAGCAGTTCTTC. It translates to CASSLEGVGTEYNEQFF.

V is TRBV10-3 and J is TRBJ2-2; TRBD1 aligns across 7 bases. Per the germline V gene, CDR1 is ENHRY and CDR2 is SYGVKD. CDR3 size: 14 residues. J lost 6 bases, V lost 5 bases, and 6 bases had no gene match. CDR3 nucleotides: TGTGCCATCAGTCTAAGAGGGGGCGCCGGGGAGCTGTTTTTT. This sequence encodes CAISLRGGAGELFF.

The chain employs TRBV27 and TRBJ2-7, with 7 bases identical to TRBD2. The CDR3 extends over 15 amino acids. The ends lost 1 base at V and 0 bases at J; junction bases unmatched: 3. Looked up from germline, CDR1 is MNHEY and CDR2 is SMNVEV (reference sequence). The CDR3 region is CASSLLGGSSYEQYF. The CDR3 DNA reads TGTGCCAGCAGTTTATTGGGCGGGAGCTCCTACGAGCAGTACTTC.

The chain joins TRBV19 to TRBJ2-3; D might be TRBD2 (5 bases). Germline V lookup: CDR1 LNHDA, CDR2 SQIVND (reference sequence). This CDR3 comprises 14 residues. Trimming took off 1 base at V and 6 bases at J, with 11 bases between the two ends. The CDR3 spells CASSIGSSMDTQYF. The CDR3 nucleotides are TGTGCCAGTAGTATAGGTTCTAGCATGGATACGCAGTATTTT.